A selection of T cell receptor beta chains follows, all from one sample in a study of shared clonotypes between healthy human individuals. Using immunoSEQ multiplex PCR, the repertoire was profiled, and TCRdb retains in-frame clones only, with some absent. Seen here are 900,000 to 1,200,000 clones, 70% to 80% observed once, and the top ten hold roughly 0.57%. The sequenced sample was memory CD4+ T cells from PBMCs. The receptors were gathered from a man between 18 and 29 years old in good health. Some clones in this sample may be carry-over from other donors' samples. The CDR3 runs from the conserved cysteine through the conserved F or W. D genes are given only for firm matches.

V,J,D,DNA,CDR3
TRBV28,TRBJ2-1,TRBD2,TGTGCCAGCAGTTTGCGGGAGAGGAGTGAGCAGTTCTTC,CASSLRERSEQFF
TRBV6-1,TRBJ1-2,-,TGTGCCAGCAGTGAAGCCCCAGGAGCAGCTAACTATGGCTACACCTTC,CASSEAPGAANYGYTF
TRBV28,TRBJ1-4,-,TGTGCCAGCACCCTTCGGGGGGAACTGTTTTTT,CASTLRGELFF
TRBV5-6,TRBJ1-2,-,TGTGCCAGCAGTAGAAACAGGGCTGGCTACACCTTC,CASSRNRAGYTF
TRBV19,TRBJ2-5,TRBD1,TGTGCCAGTAGTGCCCACAGGGGGCTGGTCGGAGAGACCCAGTACTTC,CASSAHRGLVGETQYF
TRBV28,TRBJ2-1,-,TGTGCCAGCAGAACGGGCGCTTCGAACGAGCAGTTCTTC,CASRTGASNEQFF
TRBV6-1,TRBJ2-7,TRBD2,TGTGCCAGCACCCGCAGCGGGGGCTCCTACGAGCAGTACTTC,CASTRSGGSYEQYF
TRBV5-1,TRBJ1-1,TRBD1,TGCGCCAGCAGCTTGGGGGACAGGGATTGGGCTTTCTTT,CASSLGDRDWAFF
TRBV28,TRBJ1-3,-,TGTGCCAGCAGTTTAGGCGACTCTGGAAACACCATATATTTT,CASSLGDSGNTIYF
TRBV25-1,TRBJ2-5,-,TGTGCCAGCAGTGAATTAGCGGCGGGCGGGGAGACCCAGTACTTC,CASSELAAGGETQYF
TRBV11-2,TRBJ2-2,-,TGTGCCAGCAGCTCATCCTTGACAGGGAACACCGGGGAGCTGTTTTTT,CASSSSLTGNTGELFF
TRBV15,TRBJ1-1,-,TGTGCCACCAGCAGAGTGGGGGTTACCACTGAAGCTTTCTTT,CATSRVGVTTEAFF
TRBV12-5,TRBJ2-3,-,TGTGCTAGTGGGGATACTAGCTCGAGCACAGATACGCAGTATTTT,CASGDTSSSTDTQYF
TRBV28,TRBJ2-2,TRBD1,TGTGCCAGCAGATACAGGGGCCCCGGGGAGCTGTTTTTT,CASRYRGPGELFF
TRBV18,TRBJ2-5,-,TGTGCCAGCTCACCTTCTGGAGCCGAAGAGACCCAGTACTTC,CASSPSGAEETQYF
TRBV5-5,TRBJ2-3,-,TGTGCCAGCAGTGGGGGCAGCTACACAGATACGCAGTATTTT,CASSGGSYTDTQYF